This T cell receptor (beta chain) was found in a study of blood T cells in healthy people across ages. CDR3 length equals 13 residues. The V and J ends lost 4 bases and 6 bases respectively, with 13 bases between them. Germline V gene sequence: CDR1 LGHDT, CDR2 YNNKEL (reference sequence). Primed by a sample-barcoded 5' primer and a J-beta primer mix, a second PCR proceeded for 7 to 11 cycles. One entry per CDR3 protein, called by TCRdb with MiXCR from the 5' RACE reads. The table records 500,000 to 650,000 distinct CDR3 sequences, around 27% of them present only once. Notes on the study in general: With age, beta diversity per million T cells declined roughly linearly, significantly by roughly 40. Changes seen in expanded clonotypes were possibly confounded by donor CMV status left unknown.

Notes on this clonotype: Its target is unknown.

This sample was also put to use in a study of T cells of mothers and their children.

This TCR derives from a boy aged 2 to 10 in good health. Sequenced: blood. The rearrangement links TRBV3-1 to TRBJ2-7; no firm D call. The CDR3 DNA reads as TGTGCCAGCAGCCGAAGAACCCTAGGCGAGCAGTACTTC. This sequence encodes CASSRRTLGEQYF.